A selection of T cell receptor beta chains follows, all from one sample in a study of T cell repertoires in cytomegalovirus infection. TCRdb re-derived calls from the reads in MiXCR, one entry per CDR3 protein. This table holds 300,000 to 450,000 distinct CDR3 sequences, around a sixth found once. Sample: PBMCs. Receptor source: a human donor in good health (CMV status not recorded). Some clones in this sample may be carry-over from other donors' samples. Both conserved end residues are part of each CDR3. The D gene is left open where the match is weak. Clone size is given for some rows only: seen once, a few or many times, or a class if the clone is expanded.

>many|.|TRBJ2-5|TRBV7-2
TGTGCCAGCAGCTTAGTACGCCAGGGTGAGACCCAGTACTTC
CASSLVRQGETQYF
>many|TRBD2|TRBJ2-5|TRBV7-6
TGTGCCAGCAGTGAGCTAGCGGGGCAAGAGACCCAGTACTTC
CASSELAGQETQYF
>many|TRBD2|TRBJ2-1|TRBV19
TGTGCCAGTAGTATAGATCGGCGGGAGGGCCGGTTCTTC
CASSIDRREGRFF
>many|.|TRBJ2-1|TRBV27
TGTGCCAGCAGTTTAGTTCATGGACTTTCTCACAATGAGCAGTTCTTC
CASSLVHGLSHNEQFF
>.|.|TRBJ1-6|TRBV12-3/TRBV12-4
TGTGCCAGCAGTTTATCAGGGGCTAGTTATTCACCCCTCCACTTT
CASSLSGASYSPLHF
>many|TRBD1|TRBJ1-1|TRBV7-9
TGTGCCAGCAGCTCGGGACAGGGCGCGGACACTGAAGCTTTCTTT
CASSSGQGADTEAFF
>.|.|TRBJ2-1|TRBV12-3/TRBV12-4
TGTGCCAGCAGTCCCCCGAGTAGCTCCTACAATGAGCAGTTCTTC
CASSPPSSSYNEQFF
>many|TRBD2|TRBJ2-3|TRBV6-2/TRBV6-3
TGTGCCAGCAGTTACCGTCGGACTAGCCCTAGCACAGATACGCAGTATTTT
CASSYRRTSPSTDTQYF
>.|.|TRBJ2-7|TRBV15
TGTGCCACCAGCAAGCCTGCTGGATTCTACGAGCAGTACTTC
CATSKPAGFYEQYF
>many|TRBD2|TRBJ2-5|TRBV28
TGTGCCAGCAGTCCTAGCGGGGGGGGCCACGAGACCCAGTACTTC
CASSPSGGGHETQYF
>many|.|TRBJ2-3|TRBV7-2
TGTGCCAGCAGGAACGACCCTGGGGCAGATACGCAGTATTTT
CASRNDPGADTQYF
>few|.|TRBJ1-4|TRBV12-3/TRBV12-4
TGTGCCAGCAGTGGCGGGCCACTAGAAGAAAAACTGTTTTTT
CASSGGPLEEKLFF
>many|TRBD2|TRBJ2-7|TRBV7-2
TGTGCCAGCAGCTACATAGGGACTAGCGGGGACCACGAGCAGTACTTC
CASSYIGTSGDHEQYF
>few|.|TRBJ1-1|TRBV6-5
TGTGCCAGCAACGAACCCGGGGGCGTGGTCACTGAAGCTTTCTTT
CASNEPGGVVTEAFF
>many|.|TRBJ2-2|TRBV7-2
TGTGCCAGCAGCACCGGACAGCCCCACACCGGGGAGCTGTTTTTT
CASSTGQPHTGELFF
>few|.|TRBJ2-7|TRBV12-3/TRBV12-4
TGTGCCAGCAGTCCTGCGAGAGTCTACGAGCAGTACTTC
CASSPARVYEQYF
>.|TRBD1|TRBJ2-7|TRBV20-1
TGCAGTGCTCCACGCCCCGGGACAGCCTACGAGCAGTACTTC
CSAPRPGTAYEQYF
>few|.|TRBJ2-5|TRBV18
TGTGCCAGCTCACCACTTAGCCTGAGTCCCCAAGAGACCCAGTACTTC
CASSPLSLSPQETQYF
>many|.|TRBJ2-7|TRBV12-5
TGTGCTAGTGGTTTGGTAACGGGTCAGGGTTTGTACGAGCAGTACTTC
CASGLVTGQGLYEQYF
>.|TRBD2|TRBJ2-7|TRBV13
TGTGCCAGCAGCTCCGTATGGCGGGGGGGCAGGATAGCCTACGAGCAGTACTTC
CASSSVWRGGRIAYEQYF
>few|.|TRBJ2-5|TRBV28
TGTGCCAGCAACCGCGTCGGGGTGGAGACCCAGTACTTC
CASNRVGVETQYF
>.|TRBD1|TRBJ2-4|TRBV24-1
TGTGCCACCAGTGACCGCCGACCGGGACAGGGGGCCAAAAACATTCAGTACTTC
CATSDRRPGQGAKNIQYF
>many|TRBD2|TRBJ2-3|TRBV7-9
TGTGCCAGCAGCTATAGCGGGGCCCACGATACGCAGTATTTT
CASSYSGAHDTQYF
>few|.|TRBJ1-2|TRBV29-1
TGCAGCGTTGGGGGGGGCCTGACAGACACCTCCTATGGCTACACCTTC
CSVGGGLTDTSYGYTF
>few|.|TRBJ1-5|TRBV15
TGTGCCACCAGCAGAGAATCGCTACGTTTGGGTCAGCCCCAGCATTTT
CATSRESLRLGQPQHF
>.|TRBD1|TRBJ1-6|TRBV11-2
TGTGCCAGCAGCCCAGTGACAGGGAATAGATCACCCCTCCACTTT
CASSPVTGNRSPLHF
>.|.|TRBJ1-6|TRBV4-1
TGCGACAGCAGCCAAGGGGTTTTTTCACCCCTCCACTTT
CDSSQGVFSPLHF
>.|.|TRBJ2-1|TRBV5-1
TGCGCCAGCAGCTTGGAGGCCTCCAATGAGCAGTTCTTC
CASSLEASNEQFF
>.|.|TRBJ2-7|TRBV28
TGTGCCAGCAGTCCGAACAGGGCATTCCACGAGCAGTACTTC
CASSPNRAFHEQYF
>.|.|TRBJ2-3|TRBV6-8
TGTGCCAGCATGGACCTCGACACAGATACGCAGTATTTT
CASMDLDTDTQYF
>few|.|TRBJ1-3|TRBV6-5
TGTGCCAGCAGTCTCGGGACCCGGCCTGGAAACACCATATATTTT
CASSLGTRPGNTIYF
>many|TRBD2|TRBJ2-2|TRBV12-3/TRBV12-4
TGTGCCAGCGGGACTAGCGGGGTCGACGGGGAGCTGTTTTTT
CASGTSGVDGELFF
>.|TRBD1|TRBJ2-5|TRBV7-2
TGTGCCAGCAGCCAGACAGGGATGGAGACCCAGTACTTC
CASSQTGMETQYF
>many|.|TRBJ1-4|TRBV12-3/TRBV12-4
TGTGCCAGCAGTCCGGTGGTGACCAGTCCGGGGGAAAAACTGTTTTTT
CASSPVVTSPGEKLFF
>many|TRBD1|TRBJ1-1|TRBV7-2
TGTGCCAGCAGACTACTACAGGGGGCGAAGAACACTGAAGCTTTCTTT
CASRLLQGAKNTEAFF
>many|.|TRBJ1-2|TRBV7-2
TGTGCCAGCAGCTTTTATGCTTATGGCTACACCTTC
CASSFYAYGYTF
>few|TRBD2|TRBJ2-2|TRBV5-4
TGTGCCAGCAGCTTGTTAGCGGGAGGGGCCGGGGAGCTGTTTTTT
CASSLLAGGAGELFF
>.|TRBD2|TRBJ2-1|TRBV14
TGTGCCAGCAGCAAGGACCCTCTAGCGGGAAGGTACAATGAGCAGTTCTTC
CASSKDPLAGRYNEQFF
>.|TRBD1|TRBJ1-5|TRBV18
TGTGCCAGCTCACCAAACAGGGGCAGCAATCAGCCCCAGCATTTT
CASSPNRGSNQPQHF
>many|TRBD1|TRBJ2-7|TRBV7-2
TGTGCCAGCAGCCACCAAGGTGGACAGGTGAGCTCCTACGAGCAGTACTTC
CASSHQGGQVSSYEQYF
>many|.|TRBJ1-1|TRBV6-1
TGTGCCAGCAGGTACACACCCTTAGGGCAGAACACTGAAGCTTTCTTT
CASRYTPLGQNTEAFF
>few|TRBD2|TRBJ2-1|TRBV12-3/TRBV12-4
TGTGCCAGCAGTTTTTCGAGCGGGGGGGCAAATGAGCAGTTCTTC
CASSFSSGGANEQFF
>many|.|TRBJ1-5|TRBV19
TGTGCCAGTAGTACTCAGGGGATAGGCAATCAGCCCCAGCATTTT
CASSTQGIGNQPQHF
>few|.|TRBJ2-7|TRBV30
TGTGCCTGGAGTGTACCCGGACAGCTCTACGAGCAGTACTTC
CAWSVPGQLYEQYF
>many|TRBD1|TRBJ2-1|TRBV10-3
TGTGCCATCAGTCACCGGGACAGGGCCAATGAGCAGTTCTTC
CAISHRDRANEQFF
>many|.|TRBJ1-1|TRBV12-3/TRBV12-4
TGTGCCAGCAGAAACAGGGTCTATACTGAAGCTTTCTTT
CASRNRVYTEAFF
>few|.|TRBJ1-3|TRBV30
TGTGCCTGGAGTCCCCTGAGGCGGGGAAACACCATATATTTT
CAWSPLRRGNTIYF
>few|.|TRBJ1-2|TRBV4-1
TGCGCCAGCAGCCAAGATTTAGAAGGGGAGGGGTATGGCTACACCTTC
CASSQDLEGEGYGYTF